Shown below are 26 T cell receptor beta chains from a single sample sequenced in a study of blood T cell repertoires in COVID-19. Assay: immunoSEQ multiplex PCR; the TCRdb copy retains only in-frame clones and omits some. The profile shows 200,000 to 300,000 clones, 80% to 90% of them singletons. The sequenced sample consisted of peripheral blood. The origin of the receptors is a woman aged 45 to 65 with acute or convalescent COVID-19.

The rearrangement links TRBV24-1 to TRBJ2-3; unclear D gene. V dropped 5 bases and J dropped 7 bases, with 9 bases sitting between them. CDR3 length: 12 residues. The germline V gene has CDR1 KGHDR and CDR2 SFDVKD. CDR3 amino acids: CATSALPNTQYF. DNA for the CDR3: TGTGCCACCAGTGCCCTACCTAATACGCAGTATTTT.

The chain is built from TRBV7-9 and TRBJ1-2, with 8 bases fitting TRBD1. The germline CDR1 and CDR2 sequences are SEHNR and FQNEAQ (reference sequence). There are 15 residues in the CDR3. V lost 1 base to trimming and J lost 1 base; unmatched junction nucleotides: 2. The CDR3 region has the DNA TGTGCCAGCAGCTTAGAGACAGGGGTTAACTATGGCTACACCTTC. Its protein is CASSLETGVNYGYTF.

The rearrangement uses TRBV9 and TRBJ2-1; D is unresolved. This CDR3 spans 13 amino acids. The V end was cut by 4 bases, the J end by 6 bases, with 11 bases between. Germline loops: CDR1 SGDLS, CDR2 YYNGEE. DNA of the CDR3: TGTGCCAGCAGCCCCACTATGGGCAATGAGCAGTTCTTC. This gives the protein CASSPTMGNEQFF.

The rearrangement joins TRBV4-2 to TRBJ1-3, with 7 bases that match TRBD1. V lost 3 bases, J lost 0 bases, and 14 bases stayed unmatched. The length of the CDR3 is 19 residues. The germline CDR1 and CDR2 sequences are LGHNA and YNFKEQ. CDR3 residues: CASSQYEVTGVISGNTIYF. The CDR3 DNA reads TGTGCCAGCAGCCAGTATGAAGTAACAGGGGTGATCTCTGGAAACACCATATATTTT.

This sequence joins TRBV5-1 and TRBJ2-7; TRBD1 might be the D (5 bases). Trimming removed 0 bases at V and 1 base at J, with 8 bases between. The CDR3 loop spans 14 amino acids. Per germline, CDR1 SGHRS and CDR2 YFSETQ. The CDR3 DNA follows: TGCGCCAGCAGCTTGGGGGCAGGGTCCTACGAGCAGTACTTC. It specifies CASSLGAGSYEQYF.

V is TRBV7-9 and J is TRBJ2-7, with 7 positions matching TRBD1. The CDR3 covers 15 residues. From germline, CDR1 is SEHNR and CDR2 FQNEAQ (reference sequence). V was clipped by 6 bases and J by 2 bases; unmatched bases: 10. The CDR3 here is CASSYSTGAPYEQYF. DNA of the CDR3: TGTGCCAGCAGTTACTCCACAGGGGCCCCCTACGAGCAGTACTTC.

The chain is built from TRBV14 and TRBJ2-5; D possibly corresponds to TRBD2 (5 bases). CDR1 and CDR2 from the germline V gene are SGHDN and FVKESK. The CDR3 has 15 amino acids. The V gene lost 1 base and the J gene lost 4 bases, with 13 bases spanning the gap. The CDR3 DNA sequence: TGTGCCAGCAGCCAAGCGGGATACCGCCTAGAGACCCAGTACTTC. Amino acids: CASSQAGYRLETQYF. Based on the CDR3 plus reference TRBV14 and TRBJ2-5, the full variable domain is EAGVTQFPSHSVIEKGQTVTLRCDPISGHDNLYWYRRVMGKEIKFLLHFVKESKQDESGMPNNRFLAERTGGTYSTLKVQPAELEDSGVYFCASSQAGYRLETQYFGPGTRLLVL.

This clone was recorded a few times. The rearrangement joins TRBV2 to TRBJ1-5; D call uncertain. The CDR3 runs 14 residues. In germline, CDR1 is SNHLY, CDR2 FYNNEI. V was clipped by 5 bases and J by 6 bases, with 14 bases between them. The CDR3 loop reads CASSPRVSVQPQHF. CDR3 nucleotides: TGTGCCAGCAGTCCCCGGGTTTCGGTTCAGCCCCAGCATTTT. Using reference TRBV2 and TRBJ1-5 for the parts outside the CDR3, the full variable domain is EPEVTQTPSHQVTQMGQEVILRCVPISNHLYFYWYRQILGQKVEFLVSFYNNEISEKSEIFDDQFSVERPDGSNFTLKIRSTKLEDSAMYFCASSPRVSVQPQHFGDGTRLSIL.

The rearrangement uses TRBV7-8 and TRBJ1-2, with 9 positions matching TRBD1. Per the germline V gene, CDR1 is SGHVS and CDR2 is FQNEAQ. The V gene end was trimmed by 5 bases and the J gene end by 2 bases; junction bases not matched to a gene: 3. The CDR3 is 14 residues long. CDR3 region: CASSNRGPNYGYTF. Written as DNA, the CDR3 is TGTGCCAGCAGCAACAGGGGGCCGAACTATGGCTACACCTTC.

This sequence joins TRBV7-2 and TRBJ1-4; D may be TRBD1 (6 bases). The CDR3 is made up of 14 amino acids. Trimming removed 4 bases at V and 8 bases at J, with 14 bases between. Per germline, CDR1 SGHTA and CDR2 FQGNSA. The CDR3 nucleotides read TGTGCCAGCAGCTCCCAGACAGGCAGGGAAAAACTGTTTTTT. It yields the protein CASSSQTGREKLFF.

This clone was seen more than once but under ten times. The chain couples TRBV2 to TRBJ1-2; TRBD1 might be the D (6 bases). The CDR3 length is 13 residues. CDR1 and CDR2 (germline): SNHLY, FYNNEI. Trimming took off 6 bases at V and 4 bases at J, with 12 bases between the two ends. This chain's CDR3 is CASRSQGIYGYTF. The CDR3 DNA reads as TGTGCCAGCAGATCACAGGGTATCTATGGCTACACCTTC.

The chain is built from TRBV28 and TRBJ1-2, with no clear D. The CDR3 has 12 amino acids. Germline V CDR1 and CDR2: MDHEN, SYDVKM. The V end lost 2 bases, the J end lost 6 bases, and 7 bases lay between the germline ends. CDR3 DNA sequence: TGTGCCAGCAGTTTAGTATCCGATGGCTACACCTTC. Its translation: CASSLVSDGYTF.

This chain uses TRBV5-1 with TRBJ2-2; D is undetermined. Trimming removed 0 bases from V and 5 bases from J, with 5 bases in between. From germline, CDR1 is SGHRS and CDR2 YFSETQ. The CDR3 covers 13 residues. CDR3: CASSLGQTGELFF. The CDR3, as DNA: TGCGCCAGCAGCTTGGGGCAGACCGGGGAGCTGTTTTTT.

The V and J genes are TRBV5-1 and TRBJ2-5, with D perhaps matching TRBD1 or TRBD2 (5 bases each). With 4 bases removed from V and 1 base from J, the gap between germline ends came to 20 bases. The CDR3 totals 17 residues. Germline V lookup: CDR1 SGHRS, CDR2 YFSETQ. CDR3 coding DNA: TGCGCCAGCAGCGTGGGACCCGGAGGCCTTATCCAAGAGACCCAGTACTTC. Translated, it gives CASSVGPGGLIQETQYF.

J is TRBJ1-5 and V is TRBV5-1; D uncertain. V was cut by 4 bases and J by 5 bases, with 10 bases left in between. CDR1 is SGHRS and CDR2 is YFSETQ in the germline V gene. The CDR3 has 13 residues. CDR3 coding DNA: TGCGCCAGCAGCCGGGAACCCCATCAGCCCCAGCATTTT. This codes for CASSREPHQPQHF.

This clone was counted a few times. The CDR3 DNA sequence: TGTGCCAGTAGTATCCGACAGGGTTATGGCTACACCTTC. Protein: CASSIRQGYGYTF. The rearrangement joins TRBV19 to TRBJ1-2, with 7 positions matching TRBD1. Germline loops: CDR1 LNHDA, CDR2 SQIVND (reference sequence). J lost 5 bases, V lost 3 bases, and 3 bases had no gene match. CDR3 length equals 13 residues. Full variable domain (missing parts from reference TRBV19 and TRBJ1-2): DGGITQSPKYLFRKEGQNVTLSCEQNLNHDAMYWYRQDPGQGLRLIYYSQIVNDFQKGDIAEGYSVSREKKESFPLTVTSAQKNPTAFYLCASSIRQGYGYTFGSGTRLTVV.

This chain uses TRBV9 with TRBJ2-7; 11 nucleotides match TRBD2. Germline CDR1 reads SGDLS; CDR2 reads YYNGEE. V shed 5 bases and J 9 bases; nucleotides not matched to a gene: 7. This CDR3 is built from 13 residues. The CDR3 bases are TGTGCCAGCAGTAGCGGGAGGGGCTTCGGGCAGTACTTC. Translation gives CASSSGRGFGQYF.

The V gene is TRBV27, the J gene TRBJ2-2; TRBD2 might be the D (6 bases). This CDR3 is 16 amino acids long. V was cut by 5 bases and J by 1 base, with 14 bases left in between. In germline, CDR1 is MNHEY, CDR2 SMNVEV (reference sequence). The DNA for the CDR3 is TGTGCCAGCAGTCTCCCTAGCGCCTTGAACACCGGGGAGCTGTTTTTT. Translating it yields CASSLPSALNTGELFF.

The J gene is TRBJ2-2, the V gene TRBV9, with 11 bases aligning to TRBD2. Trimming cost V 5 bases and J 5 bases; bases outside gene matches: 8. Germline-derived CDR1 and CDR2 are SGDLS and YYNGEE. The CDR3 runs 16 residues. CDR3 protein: CASRNLAGGQTGELFF. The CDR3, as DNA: TGTGCCAGCAGGAATTTAGCGGGAGGGCAGACCGGGGAGCTGTTTTTT.

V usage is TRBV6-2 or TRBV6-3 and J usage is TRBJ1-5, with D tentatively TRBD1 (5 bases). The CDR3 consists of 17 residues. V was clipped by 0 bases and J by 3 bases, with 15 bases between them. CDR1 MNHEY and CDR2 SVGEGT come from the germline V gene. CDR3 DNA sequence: TGTGCCAGCAGTTACTCGCACGGGGGTGTTCTCAATCAGCCCCAGCATTTT. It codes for CASSYSHGGVLNQPQHF.

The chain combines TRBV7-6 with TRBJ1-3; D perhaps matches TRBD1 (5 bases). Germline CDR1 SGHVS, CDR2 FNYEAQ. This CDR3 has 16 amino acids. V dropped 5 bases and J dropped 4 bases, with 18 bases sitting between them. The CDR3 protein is CASSRDSRARGNTIYF. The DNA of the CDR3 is TGTGCCAGCAGCCGGGACTCTCGAGCACGGGGAAACACCATATATTTT.

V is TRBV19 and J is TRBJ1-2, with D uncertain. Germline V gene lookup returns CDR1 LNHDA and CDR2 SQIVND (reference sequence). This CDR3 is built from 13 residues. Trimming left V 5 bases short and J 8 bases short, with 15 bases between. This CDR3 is CASSVYEGEGYTF. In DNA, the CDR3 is TGTGCCAGTAGTGTTTACGAGGGTGAGGGCTACACCTTC.

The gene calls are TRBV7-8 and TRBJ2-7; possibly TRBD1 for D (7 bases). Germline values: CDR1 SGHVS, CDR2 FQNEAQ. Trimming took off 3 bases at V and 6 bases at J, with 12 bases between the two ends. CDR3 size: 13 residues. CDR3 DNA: TGTGCCAGCAGCTTTAACAGGGGAGGCGAGCAGTACTTC. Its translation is CASSFNRGGEQYF.

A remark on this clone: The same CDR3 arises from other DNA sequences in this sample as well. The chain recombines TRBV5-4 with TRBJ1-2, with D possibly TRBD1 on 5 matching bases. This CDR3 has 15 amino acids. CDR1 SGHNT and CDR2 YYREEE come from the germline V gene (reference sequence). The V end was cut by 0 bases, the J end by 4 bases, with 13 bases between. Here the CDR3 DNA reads TGTGCCAGCAGCTTGGGGGGAGGCCAGGGCTATGGCTACACCTTC. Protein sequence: CASSLGGGQGYGYTF. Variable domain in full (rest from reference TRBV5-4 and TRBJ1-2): ETGVTQSPTHLIKTRGQQVTLRCSSQSGHNTVSWYQQALGQGPQFIFQYYREEENGRGNFPPRFSGLQFPNYSSELNVNALELDDSALYLCASSLGGGQGYGYTFGSGTRLTVV.

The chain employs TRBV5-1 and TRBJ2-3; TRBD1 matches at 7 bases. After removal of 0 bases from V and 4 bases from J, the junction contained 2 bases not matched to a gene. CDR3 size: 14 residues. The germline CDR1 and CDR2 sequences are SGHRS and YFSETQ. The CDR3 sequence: CASSLGQGADTQYF. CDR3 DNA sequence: TGCGCCAGCAGCTTGGGCCAGGGGGCAGATACGCAGTATTTT.

The chain's CDR3 is CASSPTTDRLFF. The CDR3, as DNA: TGTGCCAGCTCACCAACCACGGACAGACTGTTTTTT. The chain recombines TRBV18 with TRBJ1-4, with D perhaps matching TRBD1 (6 bases). The V end was cut by 2 bases, the J end by 13 bases, with 11 bases between. The CDR3 consists of 12 residues. Germline V CDR1 and CDR2: KGHSH, LQKENI.